One and the same sample provided the 10 T cell receptor beta chains below, sequenced in a study of T cell changes during pregnancy in multiple sclerosis. The data were produced by immunoSEQ multiplex PCR, yet TCRdb's version contains in-frame clones alone and is incomplete. This table has roughly 30,000 clones, roughly nine tenths appearing once. The sample consisted of CD4+ T cells from peripheral blood mononuclear cells, taken in the first trimester of pregnancy. All receptors derive from a female donor in good health, enrolled as a control in a pregnancy study.

This clone was counted a few times. The chain has TRBV30 and TRBJ1-4; possibly TRBD1 for D (5 bases). V lost 3 bases and J lost 6, with 8 bases in between. Germline V gene lookup returns CDR1 GTSNPN and CDR2 SVGIG (reference sequence). The CDR3 extends over 12 amino acids. The CDR3 bases are TGTGCCTGGAGGGGGCGCGATGAAAAACTGTTTTTT. Its protein product is CAWRGRDEKLFF.

The chain combines TRBV7-2 with TRBJ2-7; TRBD2 matches at 8 bases. CDR1 is SGHTA, CDR2 FQGNSA, per germline. The length of the CDR3 is 15 residues. Unmatched junction bases numbered 5, after V lost 4 bases and J lost 0 bases. For the CDR3, the DNA is TGTGCCAGCAGCTCAACTAGCGGCAGCTCCTACGAGCAGTACTTC. The encoded protein is CASSSTSGSSYEQYF.

The V gene is TRBV29-1, the J gene TRBJ2-3, with D possibly matching TRBD1 (6 bases). V shed 8 bases and J shed 6 bases, with 18 bases lying between them. From germline, CDR1 is SQVTM and CDR2 ANQGSEA. This CDR3 region has 13 residues. This CDR3 reads CSQGHGIGDTQYF. CDR3 coding DNA: TGCAGCCAGGGACACGGGATAGGGGATACGCAGTATTTT.

This clone showed up just once. The CDR3 coding sequence is TGTGCCACTCAGCGGGGGCCCACAGATACGCAGTATTTT. This codes for CATQRGPTDTQYF. The chain combines TRBV9 with TRBJ2-3; 8 positions match TRBD2. V lost 9 bases, J lost 2 bases, and 5 bases stayed unmatched. Germline CDR1 SGDLS, CDR2 YYNGEE. CDR3 size: 13 residues. The full variable domain, in which reference TRBV9 and TRBJ2-3 provide the parts outside the CDR3, is DSGVTQTPKHLITATGQRVTLRCSPRSGDLSVYWYQQSLDQGLQFLIQYYNGEERAKGNILERFSAQQFPDLHSELNLSSLELGDSALYFCATQRGPTDTQYFGPGTRLTVL.

The table lists this clone with a few counts. The chain employs TRBV14 and TRBJ1-1; a weak D match, TRBD1 (6 bases). This CDR3 spans 14 amino acids. From germline, CDR1 is SGHDN and CDR2 FVKESK. V was pared by 1 base and J by 6 bases, with 12 bases between. This chain's CDR3 is CASSQGQTGAEAFF. The CDR3 coding sequence is TGTGCCAGCAGCCAAGGACAGACAGGCGCTGAAGCTTTCTTT.

The chain combines TRBV7-9 with TRBJ2-7; D might be TRBD1 (6 bases). This CDR3 is built from 14 residues. Per germline, CDR1 SEHNR and CDR2 FQNEAQ (reference sequence). V shed 4 bases and J shed 0 bases, with 10 bases lying between them. The CDR3 region is CASSSRGSSYEQYF. In DNA, the CDR3 is TGTGCCAGCAGCTCTAGGGGGAGCTCCTACGAGCAGTACTTC.

This chain uses TRBV28 with TRBJ2-1, with a possible D match to TRBD2 (6 bases). The CDR3 spans 14 residues. Germline V gene data show CDR1 as MDHEN and CDR2 as SYDVKM. V was clipped by 6 bases and J by 9 bases, with 18 bases between them. CDR3 sequence: CASRSGAGWSEQFF. Written as DNA, the CDR3 is TGTGCCAGCAGGTCGGGAGCGGGCTGGAGTGAGCAGTTCTTC.

The V call is TRBV11-2, the J call TRBJ1-1, with 7 positions matching TRBD1. The germline V gene has CDR1 SGHAT and CDR2 FQNNGV. Unmatched junction bases numbered 3, after V lost 6 bases and J lost 2 bases. The CDR3 sequence is 13 residues long. CDR3 nucleotides: TGTGCCAGCAGGTCAGGGGGAAACACTGAAGCTTTCTTT. Translation: CASRSGGNTEAFF.

This clone was counted once. The chain employs TRBV5-1 and TRBJ1-1; TRBD1 matches at 8 bases. J gave up 3 bases and V 5 bases, and 15 bases lay outside the gene matches. Germline V gives CDR1 SGHRS, CDR2 YFSETQ. The CDR3 totals 17 residues. The CDR3 DNA sequence: TGCGCCAGCAGTCTATACAGGGGGAGTGGTTCCTACACTGAAGCTTTCTTT. Its translation: CASSLYRGSGSYTEAFF.

The chain has TRBV2 and TRBJ1-3; D ambiguous. Germline loops: CDR1 SNHLY, CDR2 FYNNEI. V shed 9 bases and J shed 0 bases, with 12 bases lying between them. This CDR3 has 14 residues. CDR3: CAREDADSGNTIYF. The CDR3 DNA is TGTGCCAGGGAGGACGCCGACTCTGGAAACACCATATATTTT.